Given below is one TCR beta chain in context. Its specificity is unknown. Germline loops: CDR1 SGDLS, CDR2 YYNGEE. CDR3 length equals 17 residues. V lost 0 bases, J lost 5 bases, and 8 bases stayed unmatched. The data were obtained in a study of T cell responses to AZD1222 COVID-19 vaccine. Study-wide context: Doses given second, at about 4 or about 12 weeks, were pooled. Study-level results: Spike-wide vaccine-associated CD4 TCRs dominated at 160-218 and 743-854. Increases in Spike-specific TCR breadth and depth were seen after two AZD1222 doses. White British donors predominated, females outnumbered males, and clonal diversity was possibly underestimated.

Only in-frame clones appear in the TCRdb table, and some are missing; sequencing was by immunoSEQ multiplex PCR. The sample comprises some 150,000 clones, almost 90% of which are singletons, and around 3% rests with the top ten. The TCR originated in an adult in good health. This rearrangement joins TRBV9 to TRBJ2-1, with 10 bases fitting TRBD2. Sample: peripheral blood, taken on day 0 of AZD1222 vaccination. The CDR3 coding sequence is TGTGCCAGCAGCGTAGCAATAGCGGGAGGAGGGGACAATGAGCAGTTCTTC. It encodes CASSVAIAGGGDNEQFF.